The source of this T cell receptor (beta chain) is a study of cytomegalovirus exposure and HLA in healthy donors. Study-level results: Association of a missense DCLRE1C variant with TCR beta V- and J-gene trimming was reported in a later analysis. It has been reported that TCR beta sequences accurately predicted the HLA-A and HLA-B alleles of most subjects. Productive status was seen about 87% or about 30% of the time for most TCR beta V segments in an earlier analysis. The likely explanation for a cluster of highly shared sequence variants was sequencing artifact.

This clone was seen only once. The target antigen is unknown. Vbeta (60) and Jbeta (13) primers were used in the PCR. The table came from immunoSEQ multiplex PCR; TCRdb's copy has only in-frame clones and leaves some out. The data hold roughly 150,000 clones, with about 88% observed a single time. The CDR3 extends over 16 amino acids. Germline V CDR1 and CDR2: SNHLY, FYNNEI. Trimming removed 6 bases from V and 7 bases from J; junction bases left unmatched: 14. The chain employs TRBV2 and TRBJ2-2, with 7 bases matching TRBD1. The sequence was obtained from a man younger than 45 in good health and CMV-seropositive. Sequencing used PBMCs. The CDR3 sequence is CASSPGTVRQGGELFF. The CDR3 nucleotides read TGTGCCAGCAGCCCGGGGACAGTCAGACAGGGCGGGGAGCTGTTTTTT.